The TCR beta chain described here comes from a study of T cells expressing NK-cell markers. Across the study: One of eight sequenced donors was HCMV-seronegative; the other seven were seropositive.

The CDR3 has 14 residues. As the method of synthesis, 5'RACE template switching with UMIs yielded TCR beta cDNA. TCRdb re-called the 5' RACE reads and catalogs CDR3 proteins one per entry, DNA excluded. Here the sample table reports a few hundred thousand distinct CDR3 sequences. In regard to this clonotype: What it binds is not known.

Whole-study findings and limits: Several donors showed dominant NKG2C+ clonotypes comprising about 1.0-8% of their CD8+ T cells.

The sequence was obtained from a young man in good health. The genes are TRBV12-3 or TRBV12-4 and TRBJ2-7; with no DNA, the TCRdb D assignment of TRBD2 cannot be verified. The sequenced sample consisted of blood T cells: a sorted CD56 or NKG2C T cell subset, CD4+ or CD8+ T cells, or bulk PBMC T cells (not recorded which). The CDR3 spells CASSLNGPTYEQYF.